The sample holds a few counts of the clone carrying this T cell receptor (delta chain). The antigen is undetermined. This record belongs to a study of Vδ1+ human thymocytes. Study findings and constraints: Many TRG clonotypes were shared between donors; TRD repertoires were essentially private. Highly polyclonal TRG and TRD repertoires with Gaussian CDR3 length distributions appeared in thymus.

Per the germline V gene, CDR1 is TSWWSYY and CDR2 is QGS. The V gene end was trimmed by 4 bases and the J gene end by 3 bases; junction bases not matched to a gene: 31. The CDR3 sequence is 24 residues long. Sequences come from RNA converted to cDNA by reverse transcription. Multiplex PCR used pooled V-gene forward primers and a constant-region reverse primer to amplify CDR3s. TCRdb reanalysed the multiplex PCR reads via CATT. The sample records roughly 76,000 delta-chain clones, roughly a third being singletons. The sequenced sample consisted of Vdelta1+ gamma-delta thymocytes from the thymus. As to subset: FACS-sorted CD3+ TCRalphabeta- TCRVdelta1+ TCRVdelta2- thymocytes. This chain uses TRDV1 with TRDJ1; TRDD3 aligns across 11 bases. The sequence was obtained from a boy in the first two years of life who had congenital heart surgery. DNA of the CDR3: TGTGCTCTTGGGGGAGGGGGCCTTCCCCAAACCTACTCACTGGGGGATAGGTCTCCCGATAAACTCATCTTT. Amino acids: CALGGGGLPQTYSLGDRSPDKLIF.